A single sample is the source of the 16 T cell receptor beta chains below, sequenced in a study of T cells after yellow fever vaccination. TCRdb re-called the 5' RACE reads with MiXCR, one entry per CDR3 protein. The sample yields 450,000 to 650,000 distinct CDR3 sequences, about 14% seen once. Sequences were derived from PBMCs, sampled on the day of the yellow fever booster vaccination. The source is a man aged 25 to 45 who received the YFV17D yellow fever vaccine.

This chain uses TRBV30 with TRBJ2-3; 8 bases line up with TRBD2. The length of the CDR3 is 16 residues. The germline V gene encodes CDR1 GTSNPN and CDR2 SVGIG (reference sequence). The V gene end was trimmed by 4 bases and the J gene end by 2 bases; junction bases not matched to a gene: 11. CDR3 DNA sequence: TGTGCCTGGAAAACAAGGGTAGCGGGATCCACAGATACGCAGTATTTT. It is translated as CAWKTRVAGSTDTQYF.

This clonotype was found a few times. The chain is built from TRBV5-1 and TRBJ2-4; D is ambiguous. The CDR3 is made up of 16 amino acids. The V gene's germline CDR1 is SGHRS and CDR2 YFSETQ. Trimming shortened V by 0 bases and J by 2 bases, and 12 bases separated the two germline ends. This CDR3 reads CASSLELTLTKNIQYF. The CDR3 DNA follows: TGCGCCAGCAGCTTGGAGCTGACACTAACCAAAAACATTCAGTACTTC. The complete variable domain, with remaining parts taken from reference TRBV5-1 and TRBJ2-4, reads KAGVTQTPRYLIKTRGQQVTLSCSPISGHRSVSWYQQTPGQGLQFLFEYFSETQRNKGNFPGRFSGRQFSNSRSEMNVSTLELGDSALYLCASSLELTLTKNIQYFGAGTRLSVL.

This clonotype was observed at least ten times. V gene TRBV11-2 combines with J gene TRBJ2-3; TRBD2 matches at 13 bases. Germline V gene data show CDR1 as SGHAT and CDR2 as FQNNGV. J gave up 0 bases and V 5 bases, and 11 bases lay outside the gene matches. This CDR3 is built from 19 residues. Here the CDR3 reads CASSRAPLGLAGSTDTQYF. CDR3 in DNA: TGTGCCAGCAGCCGAGCCCCATTGGGACTAGCGGGGAGCACAGATACGCAGTATTTT.

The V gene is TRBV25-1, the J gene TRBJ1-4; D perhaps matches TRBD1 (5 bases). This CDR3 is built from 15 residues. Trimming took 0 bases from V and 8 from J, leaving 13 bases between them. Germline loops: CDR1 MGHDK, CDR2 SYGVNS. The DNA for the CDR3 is TGTGCCAGCAGTGAATACGGGTTTCAGGGCGAAAAACTGTTTTTT. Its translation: CASSEYGFQGEKLFF.

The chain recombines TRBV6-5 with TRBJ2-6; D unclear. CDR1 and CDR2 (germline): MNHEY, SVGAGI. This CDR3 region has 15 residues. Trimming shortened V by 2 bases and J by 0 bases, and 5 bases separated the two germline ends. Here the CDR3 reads CASSYVSSGANVLTF. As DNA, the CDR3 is TGTGCCAGCAGTTACGTCAGCTCTGGGGCCAACGTCCTGACTTTC.

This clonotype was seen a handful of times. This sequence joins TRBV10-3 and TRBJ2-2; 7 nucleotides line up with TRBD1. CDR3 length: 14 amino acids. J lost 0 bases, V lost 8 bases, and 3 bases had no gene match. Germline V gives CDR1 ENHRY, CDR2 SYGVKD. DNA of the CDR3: TGTGCCATCCGGACAGGAACGAACACCGGGGAGCTGTTTTTT. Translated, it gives CAIRTGTNTGELFF.

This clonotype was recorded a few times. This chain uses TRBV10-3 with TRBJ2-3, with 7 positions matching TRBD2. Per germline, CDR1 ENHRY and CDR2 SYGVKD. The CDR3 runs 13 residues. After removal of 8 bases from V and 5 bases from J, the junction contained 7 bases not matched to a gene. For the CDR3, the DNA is TGTGCCATCGGGGCGGGAGCGGAAGATACGCAGTATTTT. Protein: CAIGAGAEDTQYF.

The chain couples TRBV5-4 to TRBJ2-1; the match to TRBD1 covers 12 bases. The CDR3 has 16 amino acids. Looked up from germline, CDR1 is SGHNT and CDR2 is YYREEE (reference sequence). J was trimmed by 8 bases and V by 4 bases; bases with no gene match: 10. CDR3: CASSRGSGTGGYEQFF. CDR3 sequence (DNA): TGTGCCAGCAGCCGCGGATCCGGGACAGGGGGCTATGAGCAGTTCTTC.

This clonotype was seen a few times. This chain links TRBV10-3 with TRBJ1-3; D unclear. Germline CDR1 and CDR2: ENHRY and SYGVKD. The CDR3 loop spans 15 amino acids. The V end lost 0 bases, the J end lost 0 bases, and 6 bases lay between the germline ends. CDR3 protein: CAISESLFSGNTIYF. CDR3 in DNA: TGTGCCATCAGTGAGTCCCTGTTCTCTGGAAACACCATATATTTT.

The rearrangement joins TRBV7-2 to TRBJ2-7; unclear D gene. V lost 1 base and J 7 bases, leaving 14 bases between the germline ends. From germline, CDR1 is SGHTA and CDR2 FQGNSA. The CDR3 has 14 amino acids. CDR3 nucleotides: TGTGCCAGCAGCTTAGAGGTGGCTGGTGCAGAGCAGTACTTC. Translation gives CASSLEVAGAEQYF.

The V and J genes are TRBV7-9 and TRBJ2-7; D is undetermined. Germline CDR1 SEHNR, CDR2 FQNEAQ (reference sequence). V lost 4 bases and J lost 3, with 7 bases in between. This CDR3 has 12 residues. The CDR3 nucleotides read TGTGCCAGCAGCTCCCGTATCTACGAGCAGTACTTC. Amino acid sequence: CASSSRIYEQYF.

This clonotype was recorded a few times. CDR3 sequence: CRLSGRLGTDTQYF. The CDR3 bases are TGCAGGCTGAGCGGGAGATTGGGCACAGATACGCAGTATTTT. The chain employs TRBV20-1 and TRBJ2-3; TRBD2 matches 8 bases. From germline, CDR1 is DFQATT and CDR2 SNEGSKA (reference sequence). This CDR3 has 14 amino acids.

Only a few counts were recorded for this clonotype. CDR3 nucleotide sequence: TGTGCCATCACCGGGACTAGCGGGGGCGAGCAGTTCTTC. Protein product: CAITGTSGGEQFF. The rearrangement uses TRBV10-3 and TRBJ2-1, with 14 bases fitting TRBD2. Germline V gene lookup returns CDR1 ENHRY and CDR2 SYGVKD. This CDR3 is 13 amino acids long. V lost 7 bases and J lost 10; bases outside the gene matches: 3.

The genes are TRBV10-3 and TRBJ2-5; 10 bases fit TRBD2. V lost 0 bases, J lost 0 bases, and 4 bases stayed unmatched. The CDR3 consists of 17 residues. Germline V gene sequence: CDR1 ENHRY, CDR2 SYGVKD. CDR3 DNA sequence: TGTGCCATCAGTGAGTCCCGACTAGCGGGTTACCAAGAGACCCAGTACTTC. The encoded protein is CAISESRLAGYQETQYF.

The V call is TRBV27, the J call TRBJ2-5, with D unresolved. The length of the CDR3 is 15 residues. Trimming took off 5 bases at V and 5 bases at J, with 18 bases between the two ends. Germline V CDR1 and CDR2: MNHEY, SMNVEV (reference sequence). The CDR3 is CASSHPTRRRETQYF. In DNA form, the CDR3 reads TGTGCCAGCAGTCACCCGACTCGGCGGCGGGAGACCCAGTACTTC.

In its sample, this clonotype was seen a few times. The CDR3 coding sequence is TGTGCCAGCAGCCCCGGGGGTCCGGGGATTCTGCGAGAGCAGTACTTC. Protein sequence: CASSPGGPGILREQYF. The chain links TRBV5-4 to TRBJ2-7, with D perhaps TRBD2 (6 bases). This CDR3 comprises 16 residues. The V end was cut by 4 bases, the J end by 7 bases, with 24 bases between. CDR1 and CDR2 from the germline V gene are SGHNT and YYREEE (reference sequence).